This passage covers 12 T cell receptor beta chains from one sample sequenced in a study of blood T cell repertoires in COVID-19. Generated by immunoSEQ multiplex PCR, the TCRdb table keeps only in-frame clones and is missing some. The sample contains some 150,000 clones, roughly 85% of which appear only once. The sample taken for sequencing was PBMCs or T cells enriched from blood (not recorded which). These receptor sequences come from a woman aged 45-60 years who had recovered from COVID-19.

V is TRBV7-9 and J is TRBJ1-5; D remains unclear. This CDR3 region has 13 residues. Trimming took 1 base from V and 5 from J, leaving 6 bases between them. The germline V gene encodes CDR1 SEHNR and CDR2 FQNEAQ (reference sequence). The CDR3 region is CASSLDRYQPQHF. CDR3 sequence (DNA): TGTGCCAGCAGCTTAGACCGGTATCAGCCCCAGCATTTT.

CDR3 region: CAWTTRGARSNQPQHF. In DNA form, the CDR3 reads TGTGCCTGGACCACGCGGGGGGCGCGTAGCAATCAGCCCCAGCATTTT. The V gene is TRBV30, the J gene TRBJ1-5, with a possible D match to TRBD1 (6 bases). CDR1 and CDR2 (germline): GTSNPN, SVGIG (reference sequence). The CDR3 consists of 16 residues. V dropped 4 bases and J dropped 0 bases, with 16 bases sitting between them. The whole variable domain, filled in from reference TRBV30 and TRBJ1-5, reads SQTIHQWPATLVQPVGSPLSLECTVEGTSNPNLYWYRQAAGRGLQLLFYSVGIGQISSEVPQNLSASRPQDRQFILSSKKLLLSDSGFYLCAWTTRGARSNQPQHFGDGTRLSIL.

J is TRBJ1-1 and V is TRBV15; TRBD1 matches 9 bases. This CDR3 comprises 15 residues. Germline V gene sequence: CDR1 LNHNV, CDR2 YYDKDF (reference sequence). The trim removed 5 bases at V and 2 bases at J, leaving 6 bases unmatched. The CDR3 reads CATSSKTGGNTEAFF. CDR3 coding DNA: TGTGCCACCAGCTCTAAGACAGGGGGTAACACTGAAGCTTTCTTT.

CDR3 sequence: CASSYDPGVNTEAFF. In DNA, the CDR3 is TGTGCCAGTAGCTACGACCCCGGGGTGAACACTGAAGCTTTCTTT. This chain uses TRBV19 with TRBJ1-1; no reliable D call. The CDR3 contains 15 residues. V was clipped by 6 bases and J by 0 bases, with 14 bases between them. Germline V CDR1 and CDR2: LNHDA, SQIVND (reference sequence).

This rearrangement joins TRBV7-9 to TRBJ2-1; D possibly corresponds to TRBD1 (5 bases). Germline CDR1 SEHNR, CDR2 FQNEAQ (reference sequence). This CDR3 region has 13 residues. V lost 2 bases, J lost 6 bases, and 8 bases lay in between. The CDR3 bases are TGTGCCAGCAGCTTATGGCAGGGCAATGAGCAGTTCTTC. Protein product: CASSLWQGNEQFF.

V gene TRBV19 combines with J gene TRBJ1-2; TRBD1 aligns across 7 bases. CDR3 size: 13 residues. With V trimmed by 4 bases and J by 8 bases, 7 bases remained unmatched. Per germline, CDR1 LNHDA and CDR2 SQIVND (reference sequence). The CDR3: CASSNTGAGGYTF. The CDR3 DNA is TGTGCCAGTAGTAACACAGGGGCCGGGGGCTACACCTTC.

This clone turned up a few times. The J gene is TRBJ2-1, the V gene TRBV7-9; TRBD2 matches 16 bases. The length of the CDR3 is 19 residues. From germline, CDR1 is SEHNR and CDR2 FQNEAQ (reference sequence). V gave up 5 bases and J gave up 9 bases; unmatched junction bases: 16. The CDR3 DNA reads TGTGCCAGCAGCGCGGGACTAGCGGGGGGGCAGACCCGGGTAGGTGAGCAGTTCTTC. As protein: CASSAGLAGGQTRVGEQFF.

The rearrangement uses TRBV3-1 (or the pseudogene TRBV3-2) and TRBJ1-3; no clear D gene. The germline V gene has CDR1 LGHDT and CDR2 YNNKEL (reference sequence). V dropped 5 bases and J dropped 0 bases, with 11 bases sitting between them. The CDR3 has 15 residues. DNA of the CDR3: TGTGCCAGCAGCTTCCAGTCGAACTCTGGAAACACCATATATTTT. Amino acid sequence: CASSFQSNSGNTIYF.

This chain links TRBV15 with TRBJ2-1; weak D call: TRBD2 (6 bases). CDR3 length: 16 amino acids. Germline values: CDR1 LNHNV, CDR2 YYDKDF (reference sequence). V lost 1 base, J lost 5 bases, and 15 bases lay in between. The DNA of the CDR3 is TGTGCCACCAGCAGAGGGGGGAGCGGGTTGAACAATGAGCAGTTCTTC. Translation: CATSRGGSGLNNEQFF.

V gene TRBV5-1 combines with J gene TRBJ1-1; the D gene is possibly TRBD1 (5 bases). The CDR3 runs 14 residues. Trimming stripped 0 bases from V and 5 bases from J, with 11 bases between. Per germline, CDR1 SGHRS and CDR2 YFSETQ. The chain's CDR3 is CASSLGRVGTEAFF. The CDR3 nucleotides read TGCGCCAGCAGCTTGGGCAGGGTGGGAACTGAAGCTTTCTTT. Based on the CDR3 plus reference TRBV5-1 and TRBJ1-1, the full variable domain is KAGVTQTPRYLIKTRGQQVTLSCSPISGHRSVSWYQQTPGQGLQFLFEYFSETQRNKGNFPGRFSGRQFSNSRSEMNVSTLELGDSALYLCASSLGRVGTEAFFGQGTRLTVV.

The genes are TRBV5-1 and TRBJ2-6; unclear D gene. V was shortened by 3 bases and J by 3 bases, with 13 bases between the two germline ends. The CDR3 spans 16 residues. The germline V gene has CDR1 SGHRS and CDR2 YFSETQ. CDR3 residues: CASSSLPSVGANVLTF. CDR3 nucleotides: TGCGCCAGCAGCTCACTACCGTCTGTTGGGGCCAACGTCCTGACTTTC. The entire variable domain, with the rest obtained from reference TRBV5-1 and TRBJ2-6, is as follows: KAGVTQTPRYLIKTRGQQVTLSCSPISGHRSVSWYQQTPGQGLQFLFEYFSETQRNKGNFPGRFSGRQFSNSRSEMNVSTLELGDSALYLCASSSLPSVGANVLTFGAGSRLTVL.

This sequence joins TRBV10-3 and TRBJ1-2; 9 nucleotides align to TRBD1. The CDR3 runs 16 residues. With 0 bases clipped from V and 6 bases from J, the junction kept 8 bases outside the gene matches. Germline CDR1 and CDR2: ENHRY and SYGVKD. DNA of the CDR3: TGTGCCATCAGTGAGTCCGAGGACTGGACAGGGGATGGCTACACCTTC. Amino acid sequence: CAISESEDWTGDGYTF.